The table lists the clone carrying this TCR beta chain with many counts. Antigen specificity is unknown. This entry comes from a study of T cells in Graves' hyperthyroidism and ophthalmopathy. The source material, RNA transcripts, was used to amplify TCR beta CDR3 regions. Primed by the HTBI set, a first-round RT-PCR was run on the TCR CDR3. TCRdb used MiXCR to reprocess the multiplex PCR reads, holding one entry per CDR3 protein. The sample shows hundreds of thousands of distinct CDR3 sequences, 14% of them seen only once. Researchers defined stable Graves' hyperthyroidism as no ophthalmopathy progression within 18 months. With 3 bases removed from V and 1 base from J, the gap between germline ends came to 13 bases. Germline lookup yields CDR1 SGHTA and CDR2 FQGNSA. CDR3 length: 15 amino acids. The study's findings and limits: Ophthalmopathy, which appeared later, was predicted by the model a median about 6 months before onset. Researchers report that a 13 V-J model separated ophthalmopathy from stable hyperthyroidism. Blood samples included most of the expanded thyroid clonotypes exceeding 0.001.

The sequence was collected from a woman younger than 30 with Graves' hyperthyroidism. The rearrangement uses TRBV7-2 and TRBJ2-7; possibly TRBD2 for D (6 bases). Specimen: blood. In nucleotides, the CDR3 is TGTGCCAGCAGCTTGGGGTACGGGGGTTCCTACGAGCAGTACTTC. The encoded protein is CASSLGYGGSYEQYF.